This T cell receptor (beta chain) is drawn from a study of T cell responses to AZD1222 COVID-19 vaccine. About this clone: Its specificity is unknown.

The table came from immunoSEQ multiplex PCR; TCRdb's copy has only in-frame clones and leaves some out. The top ten hold roughly 2.8% of the sample, which has 150,000 or so clones, about 93% seen once. Trimming stripped 4 bases from V and 7 bases from J, with 10 bases between. Germline V gene lookup returns CDR1 DFQATT and CDR2 SNEGSKA (reference sequence). The CDR3 length is 11 residues. Findings of the study overall: When two AZD1222 doses had been given, Spike-specific TCR breadth and depth rose. Reportedly, nearly half the spike-specific TCRs target unmutated variant regions. Among AZD1222 vaccinees, only six or seven were seropositive at baseline.

The sequence was collected from an adult in good health. Sequencing was performed on peripheral blood, taken on day 0 of MenACWY control vaccination. J is TRBJ1-2 and V is TRBV20-1; no definite D call. Here the CDR3 reads CSATRFAGYTF. As DNA, the CDR3 is TGCAGTGCTACAAGGTTCGCTGGCTACACCTTC.